This passage covers 21 T cell receptor beta chains from one sample sequenced in a study of human T cells and chemical hapten exposure. Documented time point: patch test 2, 6 weeks after DPC sensitization. This sample's treatment: therapeutic diphenylcyclopropenone sensitization with weekly scalp DPC. From the RACE reads, TCRdb called clonotypes with MiXCR, one entry per CDR3 protein. The sample lists about 85,000 distinct CDR3 sequences, roughly 10% seen once, with around 1.5% in the top ten. The source was whole blood, collected in connection with sensitization to the hapten diphenylcyclopropenone (DPC). The receptor set was obtained from a man younger than 30 with alopecia areata. Some clones in this sample may be carry-over from other donors' samples.

This clonotype was seen many times. The rearrangement links TRBV12-3 or TRBV12-4 to TRBJ2-3; 10 nucleotides line up with TRBD1. There are 15 residues in the CDR3. V lost 6 bases to trimming and J lost 0 bases; unmatched junction nucleotides: 3. CDR3 coding DNA: TGTGCCAGCAGCCCGGGACAGGGGAGCACAGATACGCAGTATTTT. This encodes CASSPGQGSTDTQYF.

The rearrangement uses TRBV29-1 and TRBJ1-1; D is undetermined. V gave up 7 bases and J gave up 3 bases, with 18 bases separating them. Per germline, CDR1 SQVTM and CDR2 ANQGSEA. This CDR3 contains 14 residues. DNA of the CDR3: TGCAGCGCTCTCCTAAGCGGTCGGTACACTGAAGCTTTCTTT. Protein sequence: CSALLSGRYTEAFF.

This clonotype was counted only a few times. The chain carries TRBV11-2 and TRBJ2-1; no definite D call. Trimming took off 0 bases at V and 12 bases at J, with 21 bases between the two ends. Germline CDR1 is SGHAT and CDR2 is FQNNGV. The CDR3 extends over 16 amino acids. The chain's CDR3 is CASSLDRPVAQLGQFF. DNA of the CDR3: TGTGCCAGCAGCTTAGATCGCCCCGTCGCCCAACTTGGGCAGTTCTTC.

There are many counts of this clonotype. This chain links TRBV4-3 with TRBJ1-2; D not resolved. V dropped 0 bases and J dropped 4 bases, with 15 bases sitting between them. The CDR3 length is 16 residues. In germline, CDR1 is LGHNA, CDR2 YSLEER. CDR3 in amino acids: CASSQEWGRVTYGYTF. The CDR3 nucleotides are TGCGCCAGCAGCCAAGAATGGGGTCGGGTGACCTATGGCTACACCTTC.

V and J are TRBV9 and TRBJ2-1, with 8 bases matching TRBD2. Germline V gene data show CDR1 as SGDLS and CDR2 as YYNGEE. The junction had 6 bases not matched to a gene; V was cut back by 0 bases and J by 4 bases. The CDR3 consists of 16 residues. CDR3 protein: CASSVGGLARYNEQFF. Here the CDR3 DNA reads TGTGCCAGCAGCGTAGGCGGACTAGCAAGATACAATGAGCAGTTCTTC.

This clonotype was recorded at least ten times. The rearrangement joins TRBV6-5 to TRBJ2-5; TRBD1 might be the D (5 bases). Germline loops: CDR1 MNHEY, CDR2 SVGAGI. This CDR3 contains 14 residues. V was cut by 2 bases and J by 2 bases, with 9 bases left in between. CDR3 coding DNA: TGTGCCAGCAGTTACAATGACAGACAAGAGACCCAGTACTTC. Amino acids: CASSYNDRQETQYF.

Ten or more counts support this clonotype. The chain joins TRBV6-2 or TRBV6-3 to TRBJ1-2; 11 bases match TRBD1. This CDR3 contains 18 residues. CDR1 and CDR2 from the germline V gene are MNHEY and SVGEGT. Trimming removed 0 bases from V and 3 bases from J; junction bases left unmatched: 9. CDR3 loop: CASSYSPRTGGLDYGYTF. The CDR3 DNA reads as TGTGCCAGCAGTTACTCCCCCAGGACAGGGGGCTTAGACTATGGCTACACCTTC.

In its sample, this clonotype was seen many times. The gene calls are TRBV20-1 and TRBJ2-2; D is undetermined. The CDR3 has 13 residues. V lost 0 bases, J lost 5 bases, and 7 bases lay in between. Germline lookup yields CDR1 DFQATT and CDR2 SNEGSKA (reference sequence). This chain's CDR3 is CSARDRRTGELFF. The CDR3 DNA follows: TGCAGTGCTAGAGATAGAAGGACCGGGGAGCTGTTTTTT.

This clonotype was seen at least ten times. The genes are TRBV9 and TRBJ2-2, with D unclear. The CDR3 contains 13 residues. Germline V gene sequence: CDR1 SGDLS, CDR2 YYNGEE. With 1 base removed from V and 4 bases from J, the gap between germline ends came to 5 bases. CDR3 amino acids: CASSVSVTGELFF. The CDR3 bases are TGTGCCAGCAGCGTATCAGTCACCGGGGAGCTGTTTTTT.

This clonotype was seen ten or more times. The chain links TRBV3-1 to TRBJ2-2; D is unresolved. V shed 2 bases and J shed 2 bases, with 12 bases lying between them. From germline, CDR1 is LGHDT and CDR2 YNNKEL (reference sequence). The CDR3 contains 16 residues. CDR3 region: CASSQRLLVNTGELFF. The CDR3 DNA follows: TGTGCCAGCAGCCAACGTCTTCTCGTAAACACCGGGGAGCTGTTTTTT.

This clonotype was detected many times. The rearrangement uses TRBV7-2 and TRBJ1-1; 7 bases are shared with TRBD1. Germline V gives CDR1 SGHTA, CDR2 FQGNSA. The CDR3 covers 15 residues. After removal of 5 bases from V and 0 bases from J, the junction contained 6 bases not matched to a gene. The CDR3 region is CASSPPGQLNTEAFF. The DNA for the CDR3 is TGTGCCAGCAGCCCACCGGGACAGTTGAACACTGAAGCTTTCTTT.

This clonotype was recorded at least ten times. The J gene is TRBJ1-1, the V gene TRBV4-1; D unresolved. Trimming stripped 3 bases from V and 1 base from J, with 9 bases between. Germline V gives CDR1 MGHRA, CDR2 YSYEKL. This CDR3 contains 14 residues. The CDR3 nucleotides read TGCGCCAGCAGCCAGGCTGAGGCGAACACTGAAGCTTTCTTT. Translating gives CASSQAEANTEAFF.

This clonotype was observed a handful of times. The chain links TRBV4-2 to TRBJ1-4; D is uncertain. This CDR3 region has 17 residues. Trimming shortened V by 1 base and J by 5 bases, and 17 bases separated the two germline ends. From germline, CDR1 is LGHNA and CDR2 YNFKEQ. CDR3 sequence: CASSQAAAVERNEKLFF. The CDR3 DNA reads TGTGCCAGCAGCCAAGCCGCGGCTGTAGAGCGAAATGAAAAACTGTTTTTT.

DNA of the CDR3: TGTGCCAGCAGGTTAACAGGGGCTGGCGATCAGCCCCAGCATTTT. Translation: CASRLTGAGDQPQHF. The chain joins TRBV6-1 to TRBJ1-5, with TRBD1 matching 7 bases. CDR1 MNHNS and CDR2 SASEGT come from the germline V gene. Trimming at V came to 6 bases and at J to 5 bases, leaving 10 bases not matched to a gene. CDR3 length: 15 residues.

At least ten counts were recorded for this clonotype. The chain recombines TRBV10-1 with TRBJ1-2; the D is unclear. Germline V gene data show CDR1 as WNHNN and CDR2 as SYGVQD (reference sequence). V lost 1 base and J 4 bases, leaving 13 bases between the germline ends. This CDR3 has 15 amino acids. The CDR3 nucleotides read TGCGCCAGCAGTGAGTTCATAGGGAATGGCTATGGCTACACCTTC. Amino acids: CASSEFIGNGYGYTF.

This clonotype was detected ten times or more. The genes are TRBV6-5 and TRBJ1-2; D is ambiguous. Germline V CDR1 and CDR2: MNHEY, SVGAGI. V was pared by 5 bases and J by 0 bases, with 7 bases between. The CDR3 length is 13 residues. CDR3 sequence (DNA): TGTGCCAGCAGTCGAACAGCTAACTATGGCTACACCTTC. Translation gives CASSRTANYGYTF.

This clonotype was seen a handful of times. This chain connects TRBV6-2 or TRBV6-3 to TRBJ2-2; D is undetermined. The CDR3 sequence is 16 residues long. Germline CDR1 reads MNHEY; CDR2 reads SVGEGT. Trimming pared 2 bases from V and 4 bases from J, leaving 14 bases between. CDR3 loop: CASSYSFGGTTGELFF. For the CDR3, the DNA is TGTGCCAGCAGTTACAGTTTTGGCGGAACCACCGGGGAGCTGTTTTTT.

This clonotype occurred a few times. This chain links TRBV6-2 or TRBV6-3 with TRBJ2-7, with TRBD2 as a possible D gene (5 bases). The CDR3 sequence is 12 residues long. CDR1 is MNHEY and CDR2 is SVGEGT in the germline V gene. Trimming removed 6 bases from V and 2 bases from J, with 8 bases in between. The CDR3 sequence is CASRDLPYEQYV. In DNA, the CDR3 is TGTGCCAGCAGGGACTTACCCTACGAGCAGTACGTC.

The genes are TRBV6-1 and TRBJ2-7; D remains unclear. This CDR3 is 12 amino acids long. In germline, CDR1 is MNHNS, CDR2 SASEGT. The ends were cut back, 2 bases at V and 2 bases at J, with 4 bases in the middle. CDR3 region: CASSEWTYEQYF. Here the CDR3 DNA reads TGTGCCAGCAGTGAATGGACCTACGAGCAGTACTTC.

This clonotype has ten or more counts. The J gene is TRBJ1-1, the V gene TRBV29-1; D is unresolved. Trimming took off 0 bases at V and 4 bases at J, with 15 bases between the two ends. CDR3 length: 15 residues. CDR1 SQVTM and CDR2 ANQGSEA come from the germline V gene. CDR3 DNA sequence: TGCAGCGTTGAAGAAGCCCACCTGGGGTTCACTGAAGCTTTCTTT. This translates into CSVEEAHLGFTEAFF.

This clonotype was counted between two and nine times. The rearrangement joins TRBV4-1 to TRBJ1-6; D remains unclear. Germline assignment: CDR1 MGHRA and CDR2 YSYEKL. Trimming shortened V by 3 bases and J by 6 bases, and 3 bases separated the two germline ends. The CDR3 contains 12 residues. In DNA form, the CDR3 reads TGCGCCAGCAGCCATCCTAATTCACCCCTCCACTTT. Translated: CASSHPNSPLHF.